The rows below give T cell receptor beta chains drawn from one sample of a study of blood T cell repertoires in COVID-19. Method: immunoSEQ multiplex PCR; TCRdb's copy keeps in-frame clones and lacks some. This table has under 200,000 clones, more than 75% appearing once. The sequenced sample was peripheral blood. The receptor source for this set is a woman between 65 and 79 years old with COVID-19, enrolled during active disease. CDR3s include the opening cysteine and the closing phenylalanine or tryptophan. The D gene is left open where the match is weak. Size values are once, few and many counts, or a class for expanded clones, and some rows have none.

TGTGCCAGCAGCGCGACTACAGGGACAAAAGTGAACACTGAAGCTTTCTTT CASSATTGTKVNTEAFF NA TRBJ1-1 NA TRBV7-6
TGTGCCAGCAGCCCGGTAACCGGGACAGGGGTATTCGAAAGAGAGAAACTGTTTTTT CASSPVTGTGVFEREKLFF NA TRBJ1-4 TRBD1 TRBV11-3
TGTGCCAGCAGTCCACAGGGTTATAGTAATGAAAAACTGTTTTTT CASSPQGYSNEKLFF NA TRBJ1-4 NA TRBV27
TGCGCCAGCAGCTTGGCTGCTAGCGGGGGGGCAGATACGCAGTATTTT CASSLAASGGADTQYF NA TRBJ2-3 TRBD2 TRBV5-1
TGTGCCAGTAGGGTTAGGGGGGGGTACAATGAGCAGTTCTTC CASRVRGGYNEQFF once TRBJ2-1 NA TRBV19
TGCAGCGTTGGTAATCGACTAGCGGGTGAAGAGACCCAGTACTTC CSVGNRLAGEETQYF NA TRBJ2-5 TRBD2 TRBV29-1
TGTGCCAGCAGCTCATGGGACAGGGGGTATGGAAACACCATATATTTT CASSSWDRGYGNTIYF NA TRBJ1-3 TRBD1 TRBV3-1/TRBV3-2
TGTGCCAGCACGCTACAGGGTATGAGCCTTTATAGCAATCAGCCCCAGCATTTT CASTLQGMSLYSNQPQHF NA TRBJ1-5 NA TRBV2
TGTGCCTGGAGCTTCGGGAGTAATGAAAAACTGTTTTTT CAWSFGSNEKLFF NA TRBJ1-4 NA TRBV30
TGTGCCAGCAGCTTAGACGGGTCCTCCGGCTACACCTTC CASSLDGSSGYTF few TRBJ1-2 NA TRBV11-2
TGCAGCGTCGACGGACAGGGGGTATGGGATGAGCAGTTCTTC CSVDGQGVWDEQFF NA TRBJ2-1 TRBD1 TRBV29-1
TGCGCCAGCAGCAAGGAGGCGGGGGGGCGTCACACCGGGGAGCTGTTTTTT CASSKEAGGRHTGELFF NA TRBJ2-2 TRBD2 TRBV4-1
TGTGCCAGCAGCTACGTAAACGGGGCCAACGTCCTGACTTTC CASSYVNGANVLTF NA TRBJ2-6 NA TRBV28
TGCGCCACGGCTCTCGACAGGGACGGAAACACCATATATTTT CATALDRDGNTIYF NA TRBJ1-3 TRBD1 TRBV10-2
TGTGCCAGCGCGCGGGGGGCCTACAATGAGCAGTTCTTC CASARGAYNEQFF NA TRBJ2-1 TRBD2 TRBV9
TGTGCCAGCAGCTTAGGCAGACAGGGTACAGATACGCAGTATTTT CASSLGRQGTDTQYF NA TRBJ2-3 TRBD1 TRBV7-6
TGTGCCAGCATCGGGCCCGGGGGGAACACTGAAGCTTTCTTT CASIGPGGNTEAFF NA TRBJ1-1 NA TRBV6-5
TGTGCCAGTAGAACCGGGACAGTTAACACTGAAGCTTTCTTT CASRTGTVNTEAFF NA TRBJ1-1 TRBD1 TRBV6-4
TGTGCCACCGGGACAGGGATCATGAACACTGAAGCTTTCTTT CATGTGIMNTEAFF NA TRBJ1-1 TRBD1 TRBV13
TGTGCCAGTAGCCTAAGCGCGGGGATCAACGAGCAGTACTTC CASSLSAGINEQYF NA TRBJ2-7 NA TRBV19
TGTGCCAGCAGCCAAACAGGCACAGATACGCAGTATTTT CASSQTGTDTQYF NA TRBJ2-3 NA TRBV3-1/TRBV3-2
TGTGCCAGCAGCCTAGACAGGGGCGATCTATCTGAGCAGTTCTTC CASSLDRGDLSEQFF NA TRBJ2-1 TRBD1 TRBV7-3
TGTGCCAGCAGCCGAGAGCGGGGGGGAAGTTACAATGAGCAGTTCTTC CASSRERGGSYNEQFF NA TRBJ2-1 TRBD2 TRBV4-2
TGTGCCAGCAGCAAAGCGCTTTTAAAGGACAGGGGTAGGGATGAGCAGTTCTTC CASSKALLKDRGRDEQFF NA TRBJ2-1 NA TRBV21-1
TGTGCCAGTAGTGCACAGGGTACCTTCTATGGCTACACCTTC CASSAQGTFYGYTF NA TRBJ1-2 NA TRBV19
TGTGCCAGCAGCTCCGGACAGGGGGTCGGAAACACCATATATTTT CASSSGQGVGNTIYF NA TRBJ1-3 TRBD1 TRBV7-9
TGTGCCAGTAGACGGGGACTCGTGAGCTCTGGAAACACCATATATTTT CASRRGLVSSGNTIYF NA TRBJ1-3 NA TRBV19
TGCAGCGTTGCCGGGACAGGGGGCGGCACTGAAGCTTTCTTT CSVAGTGGGTEAFF NA TRBJ1-1 TRBD1 TRBV29-1
TGTGCCACCAGTGACAGGGGGCGCATGGGCCGATCCTACAATGAGCAGTTCTTC CATSDRGRMGRSYNEQFF NA TRBJ2-1 TRBD1 TRBV24-1
TGCGCCAGCAGCTTGGAGCCAGCGGCTGAGCAGTTCTTC CASSLEPAAEQFF NA TRBJ2-1 NA TRBV5-1
TGTGCCAGCAGCTTGCGGACACCCACCGGGGAGCTGTTTTTT CASSLRTPTGELFF NA TRBJ2-2 NA TRBV5-4
TGTGCCAGCAGCTTAGAAGTGGGAGAGGAGTACTTC CASSLEVGEEYF once TRBJ2-4 NA TRBV7-8
TGTGCCAGCACTCTTGGGGGGTACAATCAGCCCCAGCATTTT CASTLGGYNQPQHF NA TRBJ1-5 NA TRBV6-5
TGTGCCAGCAGTTCCGAACCACCGGACAGTGAAGCTTTCTTT CASSSEPPDSEAFF NA TRBJ1-1 NA TRBV6-5
TGTGCCAGCAGCCGCCCGACTAGGAGTCCTCCCTACGAGCAGTACTTC CASSRPTRSPPYEQYF NA TRBJ2-7 NA TRBV12-1
TGTGCCACCGCAGGGGGCTATGGCTACACCTTC CATAGGYGYTF NA TRBJ1-2 TRBD1 TRBV28
TGTGCCAGCAGCTTAAGGACAGGTTTGGGCTTCAATGAGCAGTTCTTC CASSLRTGLGFNEQFF NA TRBJ2-1 TRBD1 TRBV7-2
TGTGCCAGCTCACCAAATCCGCGGGGAAGCTCCTACAATGAGCAGTTCTTC CASSPNPRGSSYNEQFF NA TRBJ2-1 NA TRBV18
TGTGCCACAGGGGAGTACACCGGGGAGCTGTTTTTT CATGEYTGELFF NA TRBJ2-2 NA TRBV2
TGTGCCAGCAGCCACCTTGGGGCAGGGCGTAGAACTGGAAACACCATATATTTT CASSHLGAGRRTGNTIYF NA TRBJ1-3 NA TRBV3-1/TRBV3-2
TGTGCCAGCAGCCCCGTTCTTAATTCACCCCTCCACTTT CASSPVLNSPLHF NA TRBJ1-6 NA TRBV3-1/TRBV3-2